This T cell receptor (beta chain) was captured in a study of spatial heterogeneity in lung cancer. This CDR3 is built from 16 residues. V dropped 1 base and J dropped 5; count of bases not matched to a gene: 6. Germline V gene sequence: CDR1 SGHTA, CDR2 FQGNSA. This clonotype was seen ten or more times. Its antigen is not identified. Time point denoted: blood at routine non-recurrence follow-up after resection. No cells were sorted before sequencing. The whole RNA sequenced was extracted from tumor, nontumor lung or frozen PBMC. Study-wide results and caveats: Resection blood, more than follow-up blood, showed ubiquitous expanded tumor TCRs.

MiXCR, run by TCRdb on the 5' RACE reads, gives a single entry per CDR3 protein. Among some 54,000 distinct CDR3 sequences listed, 6% to 8.5% were seen once. The TCR was taken from a female donor with early-stage non-small cell lung cancer. The J gene is TRBJ2-1, the V gene TRBV7-2, with 9 nucleotides matching TRBD2. This specimen was PBMCs, taken at follow-up. This CDR3 reads CASSLEVAGEDNEQFF. The CDR3 DNA reads as TGTGCCAGCAGCTTAGAGGTAGCGGGGGAGGACAATGAGCAGTTCTTC.